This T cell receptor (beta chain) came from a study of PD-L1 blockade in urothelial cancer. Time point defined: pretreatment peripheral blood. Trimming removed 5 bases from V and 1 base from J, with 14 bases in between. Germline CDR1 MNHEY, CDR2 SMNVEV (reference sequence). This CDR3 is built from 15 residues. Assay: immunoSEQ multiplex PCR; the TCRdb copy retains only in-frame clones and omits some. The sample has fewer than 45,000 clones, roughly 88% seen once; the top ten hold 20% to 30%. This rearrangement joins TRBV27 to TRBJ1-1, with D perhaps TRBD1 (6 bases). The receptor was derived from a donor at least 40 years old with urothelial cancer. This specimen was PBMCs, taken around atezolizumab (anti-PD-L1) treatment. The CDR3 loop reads CASSRSPGQNTEAFF. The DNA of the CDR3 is TGTGCCAGCAGTCGCTCTCCGGGACAGAACACTGAAGCTTTCTTT.